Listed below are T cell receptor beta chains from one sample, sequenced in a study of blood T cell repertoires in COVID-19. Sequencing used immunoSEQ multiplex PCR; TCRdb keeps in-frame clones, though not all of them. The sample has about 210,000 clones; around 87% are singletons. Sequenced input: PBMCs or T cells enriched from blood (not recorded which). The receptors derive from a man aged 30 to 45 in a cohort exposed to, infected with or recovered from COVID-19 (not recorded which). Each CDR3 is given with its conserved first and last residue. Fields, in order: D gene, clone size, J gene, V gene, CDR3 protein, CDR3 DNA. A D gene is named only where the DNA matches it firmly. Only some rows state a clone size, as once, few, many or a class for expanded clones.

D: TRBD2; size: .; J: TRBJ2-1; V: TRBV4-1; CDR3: CASSLRLADYNEQFF; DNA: TGCGCCAGCAGCCTACGGCTAGCGGACTACAATGAGCAGTTCTTC
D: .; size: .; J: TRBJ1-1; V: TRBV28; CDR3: CASQGLTEAFF; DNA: TGTGCCAGCCAGGGGTTGACTGAAGCTTTCTTT
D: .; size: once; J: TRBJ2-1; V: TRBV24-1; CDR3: CATLPSEQFF; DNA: TGTGCCACCTTACCCAGTGAGCAGTTCTTC
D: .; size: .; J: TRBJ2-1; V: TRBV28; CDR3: CASNLGGTGLGNEQFF; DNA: TGTGCCAGCAACCTCGGCGGGACGGGGCTTGGGAATGAGCAGTTCTTC
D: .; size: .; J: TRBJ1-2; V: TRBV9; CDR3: CASSLGPSYTF; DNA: TGTGCCAGCAGCTTGGGCCCGAGCTACACCTTC
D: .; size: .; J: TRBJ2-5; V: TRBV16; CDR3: CASSQKTDRTQETQYF; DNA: TGTGCCAGCAGCCAGAAAACGGACAGAACCCAAGAGACCCAGTACTTC
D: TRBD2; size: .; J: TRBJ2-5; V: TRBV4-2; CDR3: CASTSTSGRAETQYF; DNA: TGTGCCAGCACCTCAACTAGCGGGAGGGCCGAGACCCAGTACTTC
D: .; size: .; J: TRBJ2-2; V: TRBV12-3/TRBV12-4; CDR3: CASSFQGGGELFF; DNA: TGTGCCAGCAGTTTTCAGGGCGGCGGGGAGCTGTTTTTT
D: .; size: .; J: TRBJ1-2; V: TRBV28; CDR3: CASISNQVGYTF; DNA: TGTGCCAGCATTTCAAACCAGGTGGGCTACACCTTC
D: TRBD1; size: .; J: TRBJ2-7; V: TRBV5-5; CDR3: CASSSPGQAAYEQYF; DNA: TGTGCCAGCAGCTCTCCGGGACAGGCAGCCTACGAGCAGTACTTC
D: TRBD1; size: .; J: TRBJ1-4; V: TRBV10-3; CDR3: CAIRDSDRRGEKLFF; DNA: TGTGCCATCCGGGACAGTGATCGGAGAGGGGAAAAACTGTTTTTT
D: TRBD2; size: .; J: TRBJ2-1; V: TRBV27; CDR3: CASIRLAGRNNEQFF; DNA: TGTGCCAGCATACGACTAGCGGGAAGGAACAATGAGCAGTTCTTC
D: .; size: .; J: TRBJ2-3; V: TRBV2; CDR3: CASSGQVSTDTQYF; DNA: TGTGCCAGCAGTGGACAGGTTAGCACAGATACGCAGTATTTT
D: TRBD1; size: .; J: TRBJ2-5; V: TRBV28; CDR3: CASSLSPPGTAQETQYF; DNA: TGTGCCAGCAGTTTAAGCCCCCCCGGGACAGCGCAAGAGACCCAGTACTTC
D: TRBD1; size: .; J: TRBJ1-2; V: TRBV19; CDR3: CASTLYTGGEGYTF; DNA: TGTGCCAGTACCCTTTACACAGGGGGCGAAGGCTACACCTTC
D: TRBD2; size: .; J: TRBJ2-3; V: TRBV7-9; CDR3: CASSLGLAQFTDTQYF; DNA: TGTGCCAGCAGCTTAGGACTAGCCCAGTTCACAGATACGCAGTATTTT
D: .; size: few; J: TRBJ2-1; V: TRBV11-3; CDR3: CASSGRTNGIYNEQFF; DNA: TGTGCCAGCAGCGGTAGGACTAACGGTATCTACAATGAGCAGTTCTTC
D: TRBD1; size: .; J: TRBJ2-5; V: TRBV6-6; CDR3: CASSYGDRAGGTQYF; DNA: TGTGCCAGCAGTTACGGGGACAGGGCCGGAGGGACCCAGTACTTC
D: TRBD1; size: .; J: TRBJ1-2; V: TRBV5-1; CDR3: CASSQGQLIYGYTF; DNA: TGCGCCAGCAGCCAGGGACAGCTTATCTATGGCTACACCTTC
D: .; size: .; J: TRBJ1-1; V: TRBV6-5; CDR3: CASTIDGGPTEAFF; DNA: TGTGCCAGCACCATTGACGGGGGACCCACTGAAGCTTTCTTT
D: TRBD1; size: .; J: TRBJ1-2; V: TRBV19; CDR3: CASTPRTGSYGYTF; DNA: TGTGCCAGTACCCCTCGGACAGGCTCCTATGGCTACACCTTC
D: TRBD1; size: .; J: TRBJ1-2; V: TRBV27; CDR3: CASSYGTGGGYTF; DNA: TGTGCCAGCAGCTACGGGACAGGGGGTGGCTACACCTTC
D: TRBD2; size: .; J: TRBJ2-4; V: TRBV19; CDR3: CASSIGGPTLGAGGPAKNIQYF; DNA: TGTGCCAGTAGTATCGGAGGCCCCACATTAGGAGCGGGAGGGCCGGCCAAAAACATTCAGTACTTC
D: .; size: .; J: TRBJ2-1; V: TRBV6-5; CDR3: CASSSFDSAYNEQFF; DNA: TGTGCCAGCAGTTCCTTCGATAGCGCCTACAATGAGCAGTTCTTC
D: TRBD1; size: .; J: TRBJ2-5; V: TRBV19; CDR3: CASSAGQGLTWQETQYF; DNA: TGTGCCAGTAGTGCGGGACAGGGTTTAACTTGGCAAGAGACCCAGTACTTC